This T cell receptor beta chain is from a study of OX40 agonist ivuxolimab in advanced cancers. Study at large: Patients treated during dose escalation were battling hepatocellular carcinoma, melanoma, renal cell or head and neck cancer.

Patients with autoimmune history or systemic immunosuppression were excluded. This CDR3 region has 15 residues. Looked up from germline, CDR1 is LNHDA and CDR2 is SQIVND (reference sequence). V was trimmed by 6 bases and J by 2 bases, leaving 17 bases between them. TCRdb's copy holds only in-frame clones and misses some; the assay was immunoSEQ multiplex PCR. The table shows 20,000 to 25,000 clones, with under 95% occurring only once. Study-level points and caveats: Clonal expansion by week 6 occurred in CD4+ and CD8+ blood T cells (at 0.1 to 3.0 mg/kg).

A remark on this clone: What it binds is not known.

The chain combines TRBV19 with TRBJ2-7, with TRBD1 as a possible D gene (6 bases). The receptor's source is an adult with an advanced solid tumor such as melanoma, head and neck, liver or kidney cancer. The specimen was CD4+ or CD8+ T cells sorted from blood, collected in a trial of the OX40 agonist ivuxolimab. The DNA of the CDR3 is TGTGCCAGTAGCCCATTTTGGGACACCACCTACGAGCAGTACTTC. Protein: CASSPFWDTTYEQYF.